Below are 31 T cell receptor beta chains sequenced from a single sample in a study of T cells in Graves' hyperthyroidism and ophthalmopathy (dated by TCRdb to the late 2010s). The library was produced with multiplex PCR. Sequencing used an Illumina HiSeq 2000. The TCR beta CDR3 regions were amplified from the RNA transcripts. The first round of RT-PCR for the TCR CDR3 was performed with the HTBI primer set and the Qiagen OneStep RT-PCR kit. The raw public data were reprocessed by TCRdb itself: fastp quality trimming at Q25, MiXCR clonotype calling, in-frame beta chains only. Each entry is one CDR3 protein sequence, shown with its most common DNA and genes. This sample gives under 200,000 distinct CDR3 sequences in total; 8% to 9.5% of them show up just once. Together, the top ten hold about 20% of the sample. What was sequenced was blood. These receptor sequences come from a woman between 18 and 29 years old with Graves' hyperthyroidism that later progressed to Graves' ophthalmopathy.

This clonotype was seen more than once but under ten times. The rearrangement links TRBV4-2 to TRBJ2-7; tentative D call: TRBD2 (7 bases). Germline V gene sequence: CDR1 LGHNA, CDR2 YNFKEQ. The CDR3 has 15 amino acids. V was clipped by 0 bases and J by 5 bases, with 14 bases between them. The CDR3, as DNA: TGTGCCAGCAGCCAAGAAAGTGGGGGGGCCGACGAGCAGTACTTC. This sequence encodes CASSQESGGADEQYF.

This clonotype occurred many times. V is TRBV20-1 and J is TRBJ1-1, with a tentative D call TRBD1 (5 bases). V gave up 3 bases and J gave up 4 bases, with 6 bases separating them. Looked up from germline, CDR1 is DFQATT and CDR2 is SNEGSKA (reference sequence). The CDR3 spans 11 residues. The CDR3 here is CSASGGTEAFF. The CDR3, as DNA: TGCAGTGCTAGTGGGGGCACTGAAGCTTTCTTT.

The sample holds many counts of this clonotype. The rearrangement uses TRBV9 and TRBJ1-1; 10 bases fit TRBD1. CDR3 length: 13 amino acids. The germline gives CDR1 SGDLS, CDR2 YYNGEE. After removal of 3 bases from V and 6 bases from J, the junction contained 2 bases not matched to a gene. CDR3 in DNA: TGTGCCAGCAGCGGTGGACAGGGGGCTGAAGCTTTCTTT. Translating it yields CASSGGQGAEAFF.

In this sample, this clonotype turned up many times. This sequence joins TRBV25-1 and TRBJ1-1, with 7 positions matching TRBD1. V lost 7 bases and J lost 5; bases outside the gene matches: 7. Germline CDR1 MGHDK, CDR2 SYGVNS. The CDR3 length is 13 residues. Here the CDR3 DNA reads TGTGCCAGCAAAATTCAGGGGGAGACTGAAGCTTTCTTT. This gives the protein CASKIQGETEAFF.

This clonotype was detected ten times or more. The CDR3 nucleotides are TGCAGTGCTAGAGATCTCGTGGGGCTGAGGGCAGAGACCCAGTACTTC. Translated, it gives CSARDLVGLRAETQYF. V is TRBV20-1 and J is TRBJ2-5, with D perhaps assigned TRBD1 or TRBD2 (5 bases each). The CDR3 spans 16 residues. The germline gives CDR1 DFQATT, CDR2 SNEGSKA (reference sequence). With 0 bases removed from V and 4 bases from J, the gap between germline ends came to 18 bases.

On this clonotype itself: A read error may produce the germline difference seen at one junction end. The genes are TRBV12-3 or TRBV12-4 and TRBJ2-1, with 12 bases matching TRBD2. This CDR3 spans 16 amino acids. The CDR3 nucleotides read TGTGCCAGCGGTTTAGAGCTAGCGGGGGGGCACTATGAGCAGTTCTTC. The encoded protein is CASGLELAGGHYEQFF.

This clonotype was counted ten times or more. V gene TRBV25-1 combines with J gene TRBJ1-4; the D is unclear. Germline CDR1 MGHDK, CDR2 SYGVNS. The CDR3 is 15 amino acids. The ends were cut back, 1 base at V and 2 bases at J, with 8 bases in the middle. CDR3 nucleotide sequence: TGTGCCAGCAGTGAATTTAAGCAGACTAATGAAAAACTGTTTTTT. Its protein product is CASSEFKQTNEKLFF.

This clonotype was recorded once. The chain joins TRBV7-8 to TRBJ2-1; 14 positions agree with TRBD2. The CDR3 contains 16 residues. CDR1 and CDR2 from the germline V gene are SGHVS and FQNEAQ. After removal of 3 bases from V and 8 bases from J, the junction contained 6 bases not matched to a gene. For the CDR3, the DNA is TGTGCCAGCAGCTTGGAGTTGGGACTAGCGGGAGATGAGCAGTTCTTC. Translating gives CASSLELGLAGDEQFF.

About this clonotype itself: Just one base apart from a much larger clone, this may be a read error. J is TRBJ1-1 and V is TRBV7-2; 7 nucleotides match TRBD1. Germline lookup yields CDR1 SGHTA and CDR2 FQGNSA. The CDR3 runs to 14 residues. CDR3 residues: CASSSGQMNTEALF. In nucleotides, the CDR3 is TGTGCCAGCAGCTCGGGACAGATGAACACTGAAGCTCTCTTT.

This clonotype was detected only a few times. At one boundary the junction diverges from the germline segment, which might be a read error. This chain connects TRBV19 to TRBJ2-1, with TRBD2 matching 11 bases. Germline lookup yields CDR1 LNHDA and CDR2 SQIVND (reference sequence). The length of the CDR3 is 16 residues. The CDR3 nucleotides read TGTGCCAGTAGTCAACCGGGACTAGCGGTATACAATGGGCAGTTCTTC. Protein: CASSQPGLAVYNGQFF.

This clonotype has a count of ten or more. This chain joins TRBV7-3 and TRBJ2-1; D may match TRBD1 or TRBD2 (5 bases each). Germline values: CDR1 SGHTA, CDR2 FQGTGA. Trimming removed 2 bases from V and 6 bases from J, with 11 bases in between. The CDR3 contains 14 residues. The CDR3 reads CASSLGTTGNEQFF. The CDR3 DNA reads as TGTGCCAGCAGCTTAGGGACGACGGGCAATGAGCAGTTCTTC.

This clonotype has a count of ten or more. The chain is built from TRBV2 and TRBJ1-2; D not certain. CDR1 and CDR2 from the germline V gene are SNHLY and FYNNEI. The CDR3 runs 13 residues. V was shortened by 5 bases and J by 2 bases, with 9 bases between the two germline ends. The DNA of the CDR3 is TGTGCCAGCAGTAGTCAGGAGAACTATGGCTACACCTTC. Translating gives CASSSQENYGYTF.

This clonotype appeared many times. The gene calls are TRBV19 and TRBJ1-2; D possibly corresponds to TRBD1 (5 bases). In germline, CDR1 is LNHDA, CDR2 SQIVND (reference sequence). The CDR3 spans 15 residues. Trimming left V 3 bases short and J 2 bases short, with 13 bases between. CDR3 region: CASSITGDFNYGYTF. CDR3 coding DNA: TGTGCCAGTAGTATTACAGGAGACTTCAACTATGGCTACACCTTC.

This clonotype has ten or more counts. The chain uses TRBV6-2 or TRBV6-3 and TRBJ2-7; the match to TRBD1 covers 9 bases. This CDR3 contains 15 residues. Trimming removed 0 bases from V and 0 bases from J; junction bases left unmatched: 0. Germline V gene data show CDR1 as MNHEY and CDR2 as SVGEGT. The CDR3 loop is CASSYSDRGSYEQYF. CDR3 DNA sequence: TGTGCCAGCAGTTACTCGGACAGGGGCTCCTACGAGCAGTACTTC.

The sample holds many counts of this clonotype. The chain's CDR3 is CASSADSLSYEQYF. DNA of the CDR3: TGTGCCAGCAGTGCCGACAGCCTCTCCTACGAGCAGTACTTC. The chain carries TRBV2 and TRBJ2-7; tentatively, D is TRBD1 (5 bases). The germline V gene has CDR1 SNHLY and CDR2 FYNNEI. Trimming pared 4 bases from V and 0 bases from J, leaving 10 bases between. This CDR3 comprises 14 residues.

This clonotype was seen at least ten times. This rearrangement joins TRBV20-1 to TRBJ1-1; D is unclear. The CDR3 has 14 residues. Germline CDR1 DFQATT, CDR2 SNEGSKA (reference sequence). Trimming cost V 1 base and J 3 bases, with 12 bases left between them. For the CDR3, the DNA is TGCAGTGCTAGAGCCCAGGCTGGGTACACTGAAGCTTTCTTT. This codes for CSARAQAGYTEAFF.

This clonotype was seen repeatedly, ten times or more. V and J are TRBV30 and TRBJ2-5; D uncertain. Germline lookup yields CDR1 GTSNPN and CDR2 SVGIG (reference sequence). The CDR3 extends over 11 amino acids. Trimming took 5 bases from V and 7 from J, leaving 11 bases between them. This CDR3 reads CAWDPPRTQYF. The CDR3 DNA reads as TGTGCCTGGGACCCCCCCCGGACCCAGTACTTC. Filled out from reference TRBV30 and TRBJ2-5, the complete variable domain reads SQTIHQWPATLVQPVGSPLSLECTVEGTSNPNLYWYRQAAGRGLQLLFYSVGIGQISSEVPQNLSASRPQDRQFILSSKKLLLSDSGFYLCAWDPPRTQYFGPGTRLLVL.

This clonotype has ten or more counts. V and J are TRBV30 and TRBJ1-6; the match to TRBD1 covers 7 bases. Losses at the gene ends were 3 bases for V and 0 bases for J; bases not matched to a gene: 11. The CDR3 runs to 18 residues. From germline, CDR1 is GTSNPN and CDR2 SVGIG (reference sequence). CDR3 residues: CAWSRFTGDFSYNSPLHF. CDR3 in DNA: TGTGCCTGGAGCCGGTTTACAGGGGATTTCTCCTATAATTCACCCCTCCACTTT.

This clonotype appeared many times. This may be a read error: a much more frequent sequence differs by one nucleotide. V is TRBV2 and J is TRBJ1-1; D unclear. The CDR3 is 14 amino acids. Germline CDR1 SNHLY, CDR2 FYNNEI. CDR3 loop: CASSPNTANTEALF. The CDR3 DNA is TGTGCCAGCAGCCCCAACACAGCGAACACTGAAGCTCTCTTT.

This clonotype came up many times. The chain carries TRBV29-1 and TRBJ2-5; a possible D gene is TRBD2 (6 bases). The CDR3 totals 16 residues. V dropped 3 bases and J dropped 3 bases, with 20 bases sitting between them. Germline V CDR1 and CDR2: SQVTM, ANQGSEA. CDR3 DNA: TGCAGCGTTGAGATGTTCTTGACTAGAGGGGAAGAGACCCAGTACTTC. Protein product: CSVEMFLTRGEETQYF.

This clonotype was detected many times. J is TRBJ2-7 and V is TRBV19; 8 bases align to TRBD2. Germline loops: CDR1 LNHDA, CDR2 SQIVND (reference sequence). This CDR3 contains 17 residues. The V segment lost 4 bases and the J segment 4 bases; nucleotides outside the gene matches: 15. This CDR3 is CASSTKGSGIRSYEQYF. DNA of the CDR3: TGTGCCAGTAGTACCAAGGGTAGCGGGATTCGTTCTTACGAGCAGTACTTC.

As regards this clonotype: With a much larger clone just one base away, this may be a read error. The gene calls are TRBV9 and TRBJ2-2; 8 positions match TRBD1. Germline V gene data show CDR1 as SGDLS and CDR2 as YYNGEE. Losses at the gene ends were 2 bases for V and 0 bases for J; bases not matched to a gene: 9. This CDR3 has 18 amino acids. The CDR3 loop reads CASSVNPRQGSNTGELFF. The CDR3 coding sequence is TGTGCCAGCAGCGTCAACCCGAGACAGGGGTCGAACACCGGGGAGCTGTTTTTT.

Regarding this clonotype: The conserved final phenylalanine or tryptophan is absent from the CDR3, which likely points to a read error. The V and J genes are TRBV7-9 and TRBJ1-1; 9 bases are a match to TRBD1. V shed 4 bases, J shed 0 bases, and the junction held 0 bases outside the gene matches. This CDR3 spans 14 amino acids. From germline, CDR1 is SEHNR and CDR2 FQNEAQ (reference sequence). CDR3 sequence (DNA): TGTGCCAGCAGCTGGGACAGGGTGAACACTGAAGCTTTCCTT. The encoded protein is CASSWDRVNTEAFL.

This clonotype came up many times. This rearrangement joins TRBV28 to TRBJ2-5; perhaps D is TRBD1 or TRBD2 (5 bases each). Trimming removed 2 bases from V and 5 bases from J, with 9 bases in between. Germline CDR1 and CDR2: MDHEN and SYDVKM. This CDR3 is 13 amino acids long. Written as DNA, the CDR3 is TGTGCCAGCAGTTTAGGGGGTTGGGAGACCCAGTACTTC. Translating gives CASSLGGWETQYF. The variable domain in full, with the rest retrieved from reference TRBV28 and TRBJ2-5, is DVKVTQSSRYLVKRTGEKVFLECVQDMDHENMFWYRQDPGLGLRLIYFSYDVKMKEKGDIPEGYSVSREKKERFSLILESASTNQTSMYLCASSLGGWETQYFGPGTRLLVL.

In this sample, this clonotype turned up many times. The chain combines TRBV19 with TRBJ2-5, with TRBD1 matching over 8 bases. CDR3 length: 15 amino acids. The junction had 7 bases not matched to a gene; V was cut back by 5 bases and J by 2 bases. Germline V gene data show CDR1 as LNHDA and CDR2 as SQIVND (reference sequence). The CDR3 here is CASSQDRVPQETQYF. The CDR3 nucleotides are TGTGCCAGTAGTCAGGACAGGGTCCCGCAAGAGACCCAGTACTTC.

This clonotype was observed many times. V gene TRBV30 combines with J gene TRBJ1-5, with D hard to call. Germline V gives CDR1 GTSNPN, CDR2 SVGIG (reference sequence). V was trimmed by 3 bases and J by 1 base, leaving 10 bases between them. The CDR3 length is 14 residues. The CDR3 bases are TGTGCCTGGAGGGCGGACTCAAGCAATCAGCCCCAGCATTTT. This gives the protein CAWRADSSNQPQHF.

The chain uses TRBV7-3 and TRBJ2-2; D remains unclear. V dropped 4 bases and J dropped 4 bases, with 22 bases sitting between them. This CDR3 is 18 amino acids long. In germline, CDR1 is SGHTA, CDR2 FQGTGA. As DNA, the CDR3 is TGTGCCAGCAGCTCTAGGCTCACCGGAGAGCCGGCCACCGGGGAGCTGTTTTTT. Amino acids: CASSSRLTGEPATGELFF.

There are many counts of this clonotype. CDR3 sequence (DNA): TGTGCCAGCAGCTTAAATTCTAATTCACCCCTCCACTTT. Protein: CASSLNSNSPLHF. The rearrangement uses TRBV11-2 and TRBJ1-6; no clear D. V was cut by 2 bases and J by 6 bases, with 5 bases left in between. Germline loops: CDR1 SGHAT, CDR2 FQNNGV. The CDR3 is 13 amino acids.

Many counts were recorded for this clonotype. The chain joins TRBV10-3 to TRBJ2-7; 8 positions match TRBD1. There are 17 residues in the CDR3. V lost 6 bases to trimming and J lost 2 bases; unmatched junction nucleotides: 15. Germline V gene data show CDR1 as ENHRY and CDR2 as SYGVKD. CDR3 sequence reads: CAIRSSTGDRPTYEQYF. The CDR3 nucleotides are TGTGCCATCAGATCATCTACGGGGGACAGGCCGACCTACGAGCAGTACTTC.

This clonotype was detected many times. The chain carries TRBV27 and TRBJ2-7; D may be TRBD1 (5 bases). The CDR3 runs to 15 residues. Germline CDR1 is MNHEY and CDR2 is SMNVEV (reference sequence). The V end was cut by 3 bases, the J end by 4 bases, with 16 bases between. CDR3: CASSLGQGFGYEQYF. The DNA of the CDR3 is TGTGCCAGCAGTTTGGGGCAAGGCTTCGGGTACGAGCAGTACTTC.

This clonotype was detected ten times or more. The V and J genes are TRBV3-1 and TRBJ2-5; 8 bases are a match to TRBD1. CDR1 is LGHDT and CDR2 is YNNKEL in the germline V gene (reference sequence). V trimming: 4 bases; J trimming: 5 bases; junction bases outside the gene matches: 6. The CDR3 extends over 14 amino acids. The DNA of the CDR3 is TGTGCCAGCAGCCCCACCAGGGGGCCGGAGACCCAGTACTTC. This translates into CASSPTRGPETQYF.